The entry that follows covers one T cell receptor beta chain sequence. Its specific antigen is unknown. Base quality data are lacking; no much larger clone is found one base away. Trimming removed 4 bases from V and 4 bases from J, leaving 14 bases between the germline ends. Via the germline V gene, CDR1 is SGHRS and CDR2 YFSETQ. Taken from cysteine to phenylalanine, the CDR3 has 14 residues. The sequence is cut down to CDR3 DNA, 42 bases in frame from base 1. Focal radiation therapy combined with CTLA-4 blockade (ipilimumab) was tested in patients with chemo-refractory metastatic non-small-cell lung cancer. The record originates from a study of radiotherapy plus CTLA-4 blockade in lung cancer (dated by TCRdb to 2016 to 2019). For the study in its entirety: Objective responses were observed in 18% of enrolled patients, and disease control was achieved in 25% to 35%. What the study reported, not specific to this receptor: The strongest predictors of response, as reported, were early dynamic changes in blood T cell clones along with a rise in serum interferon-beta after radiation. After treatment with radiotherapy and ipilimumab, TCR clones that came from tumors expanded in the peripheral blood.

Libraries were constructed by the immunoSEQ multiplex PCR assay. TCRdb retrieved this table from immuneACCESS and kept in-frame rearrangements only. Not all clones are present; in checked studies, unresolved V genes account for under half, and no reason is known for the remainder. Across this sample there are 90,000 to 130,000 clones, with roughly 80% seen only once. The biggest ten clones account for about 3.5% of the sample. The chain uses TRBV5-1 and TRBJ1-1; tentative D gene TRBD1, with 5 bases matching. The sequencing here drew on peripheral blood, taken from a patient treated with radiotherapy plus ipilimumab. The receptor was derived from a human donor with non-small cell lung cancer that progressed on radiotherapy plus ipilimumab. Some clones in this sample may be carry-over from other donors' samples. The CDR3 sequence is CASSGQGGATEAFF. Here is the DNA: TGCGCCAGCAGCGGGCAGGGTGGGGCCACTGAAGCTTTCTTT.